The next 32 T cell receptor beta chains were all read from a single sample in a study of cytomegalovirus exposure and HLA in healthy donors. Both 60 Vbeta primers and 13 Jbeta primers went into the PCR. Generated by immunoSEQ multiplex PCR, the TCRdb table keeps only in-frame clones and is missing some. The sample has 160,000 or so clones, 60% to 85% seen once; the top ten hold 1.3% to 1.5%. The specimen was PBMCs. These receptors all stem from a young woman in good health and CMV-seronegative.

The chain joins TRBV7-9 to TRBJ1-1, with D tentatively TRBD1 (6 bases). This CDR3 is built from 14 residues. Per germline, CDR1 SEHNR and CDR2 FQNEAQ (reference sequence). The ends were cut back, 1 base at V and 3 bases at J, with 9 bases in the middle. The CDR3 spells CASSLDRVHTEAFF. CDR3 DNA: TGTGCCAGCAGCTTAGACAGGGTCCACACTGAAGCTTTCTTT.

The gene calls are TRBV2 and TRBJ2-4; D may be TRBD2 (5 bases). V dropped 10 bases and J dropped 1 base, with 17 bases sitting between them. The CDR3 is 15 residues long. Germline CDR1 reads SNHLY; CDR2 reads FYNNEI. Here the CDR3 reads CATARKDSAKNIQYF. The CDR3 DNA reads TGTGCCACCGCGAGAAAGGACTCTGCCAAAAACATTCAGTACTTC.

The chain combines TRBV18 with TRBJ1-2; TRBD1 is a possible D gene (5 bases). Trimming cost V 4 bases and J 6 bases, with 24 bases left between them. The length of the CDR3 is 17 residues. Germline V CDR1 and CDR2: KGHSH, LQKENI. The CDR3 sequence: CASSRTLYAGLDDGYTF. CDR3 DNA sequence: TGTGCCAGCTCACGAACCCTCTATGCAGGGCTGGATGATGGCTACACCTTC. The variable domain in full, completed from reference TRBV18 and TRBJ1-2, reads NAGVMQNPRHLVRRRGQEARLRCSPMKGHSHVYWYRQLPEEGLKFMVYLQKENIIDESGMPKERFSAEFPKEGPSILRIQQVVRGDSAAYFCASSRTLYAGLDDGYTFGSGTRLTVV.

This rearrangement joins TRBV6-5 to TRBJ1-1, with D possibly TRBD1 on 6 matching bases. Germline V gene lookup returns CDR1 MNHEY and CDR2 SVGAGI. Trimming removed 3 bases from V and 8 bases from J, with 10 bases in between. The CDR3 totals 12 residues. Written as DNA, the CDR3 is TGTGCCAGCAGTTATAGTACAGGGGAAGCTTTCTTT. This translates into CASSYSTGEAFF.

The V gene is TRBV6-5, the J gene TRBJ2-3, with 11 bases that match TRBD2. The trim removed 6 bases at V and 4 bases at J, leaving 6 bases unmatched. The germline CDR1 and CDR2 sequences are MNHEY and SVGAGI. This CDR3 has 15 residues. The CDR3 bases are TGTGCCAGCAGCCGTACTAGCGGGGGTTCAGATACGCAGTATTTT. Translated: CASSRTSGGSDTQYF.

The chain is built from TRBV5-1 and TRBJ2-1; possible D gene TRBD2, 7 bases. With 5 bases removed from V and 0 bases from J, the gap between germline ends came to 15 bases. CDR3 length: 16 residues. Germline V gene lookup returns CDR1 SGHRS and CDR2 YFSETQ. Here the CDR3 reads CASSGGGALSYNEQFF. The CDR3 nucleotides are TGCGCCAGCAGTGGTGGGGGGGCCCTCTCCTACAATGAGCAGTTCTTC.

This clone has a single count. This chain connects TRBV6-1 to TRBJ1-1, with 12 bases matching TRBD1. CDR1 MNHNS and CDR2 SASEGT come from the germline V gene. The CDR3 runs 14 residues. Trimming removed 7 bases from V and 7 bases from J; junction bases left unmatched: 7. The CDR3 here is CASKGTGGLGEAFF. The CDR3 region has the DNA TGTGCCAGCAAAGGGACAGGGGGCCTTGGTGAAGCTTTCTTT.

The chain carries TRBV7-6 and TRBJ2-5, with a possible D match to TRBD1 (5 bases). The J call may be in error: the DNA end matches TRBJ2-7 better. The CDR3 extends over 13 amino acids. From germline, CDR1 is SGHVS and CDR2 FNYEAQ. CDR3 coding DNA: TGTGCCAGCAGTTTCAGGGCCAATTACGAGCAGTACTTC. This codes for CASSFRANYEQYF.

J is TRBJ2-2 and V is TRBV28, with D possibly being TRBD2 (5 bases). V lost 5 bases to trimming and J lost 5 bases, with 12 bases between them. Germline V gene data show CDR1 as MDHEN and CDR2 as SYDVKM. This CDR3 region has 14 residues. The CDR3 DNA reads TGTGCCAGCAGTCTACCACTAGTAACCGGGGAGCTGTTTTTT. Amino acids: CASSLPLVTGELFF.

The V call is TRBV7-9, the J call TRBJ2-1, with 8 positions matching TRBD2. The CDR3 consists of 15 residues. V lost 5 bases, J lost 7 bases, and 10 bases stayed unmatched. Germline values: CDR1 SEHNR, CDR2 FQNEAQ (reference sequence). Written as DNA, the CDR3 is TGTGCCAGCAGCCTGGCCGGGGGGGCCCCGAATGAGCAGTTCTTC. It yields the protein CASSLAGGAPNEQFF. The whole variable domain, filled in from reference TRBV7-9 and TRBJ2-1, reads DTGVSQNPRHKITKRGQNVTFRCDPISEHNRLYWYRQTLGQGPEFLTYFQNEAQLEKSRLLSDRFSAERPKGSFSTLEIQRTEQGDSAMYLCASSLAGGAPNEQFFGPGTRLTVL.

The rearrangement joins TRBV5-6 to TRBJ1-2; 7 bases map to TRBD1. CDR1 and CDR2 from the germline V gene are SGHDT and YYEEEE. The CDR3 covers 14 residues. J was trimmed by 4 bases and V by 6 bases; bases with no gene match: 9. Here the CDR3 DNA reads TGTGCCAGCAACCTACAGGGGTCCTTCTATGGCTACACCTTC. Translated, it gives CASNLQGSFYGYTF.

The genes are TRBV19 and TRBJ1-5; 12 positions match TRBD1. V was pared by 3 bases and J by 4 bases, with 1 base of the junction left unmatched. Germline loops: CDR1 LNHDA, CDR2 SQIVND (reference sequence). The CDR3 totals 15 residues. CDR3 DNA sequence: TGTGCCAGTAGTATGGGACAGGGGGCAAATCAGCCCCAGCATTTT. Its protein product is CASSMGQGANQPQHF.

The V call is TRBV28, the J call TRBJ1-3; 9 bases agree with TRBD1. Per the germline V gene, CDR1 is MDHEN and CDR2 is SYDVKM. This CDR3 has 17 amino acids. V lost 4 bases to trimming and J lost 0 bases; unmatched junction nucleotides: 7. The CDR3: CASSSSGTGNSGNTIYF. The CDR3 bases are TGTGCCAGCAGTTCCTCCGGGACAGGGAACTCTGGAAACACCATATATTTT.

Regarding this clone: Other DNA sequences of this sample code for an identical CDR3. CDR3 coding DNA: TGTGCCAGCAGTGATCGCGGGTATGGCTACACCTTC. Translation gives CASSDRGYGYTF. This chain connects TRBV2 to TRBJ1-2; D unresolved. This CDR3 contains 12 residues. Germline CDR1 reads SNHLY; CDR2 reads FYNNEI. V was clipped by 3 bases and J by 5 bases, with 7 bases between them.

The chain employs TRBV5-6 and TRBJ1-1; D is unresolved. Germline values: CDR1 SGHDT, CDR2 YYEEEE. The CDR3 sequence is 15 residues long. With 4 bases removed from V and 1 base from J, the gap between germline ends came to 14 bases. CDR3 bases: TGTGCCAGCAGCCCCCGGGAAGGGCAGAACACTGAAGCTTTCTTT. Amino acids: CASSPREGQNTEAFF.

The rearrangement uses TRBV7-6 and TRBJ2-1; 7 bases align to TRBD2. Looked up from germline, CDR1 is SGHVS and CDR2 is FNYEAQ. V shed 0 bases and J 13 bases; nucleotides not matched to a gene: 3. The CDR3 is 12 amino acids. CDR3 nucleotides: TGTGCCAGCAGCTTAGCGGGGGGGGGTCAGTTCTTC. Amino acids: CASSLAGGGQFF.

CDR3 bases: TGCGCCAGCAGCTTAGGACAGGGGGACGGGAGCAATCAGCCCCAGCATTTT. Protein product: CASSLGQGDGSNQPQHF. The rearrangement links TRBV5-1 to TRBJ1-5; 10 bases are a match to TRBD1. Germline V gene sequence: CDR1 SGHRS, CDR2 YFSETQ. V lost 2 bases, J lost 1 base, and 6 bases stayed unmatched. This CDR3 is built from 17 residues.

V gene TRBV19 combines with J gene TRBJ2-7; TRBD1 aligns across 7 bases. CDR3 length: 13 residues. Germline V CDR1 and CDR2: LNHDA, SQIVND (reference sequence). J was trimmed by 0 bases and V by 8 bases; bases with no gene match: 4. CDR3 DNA: TGTGCCAGTCGGGACAGACCCTCCTACGAGCAGTACTTC. Amino acid sequence: CASRDRPSYEQYF.

The V gene is TRBV7-2, the J gene TRBJ2-7; TRBD1 agrees at 7 bases. V was clipped by 2 bases and J by 1 base; unmatched bases: 8. CDR3 length: 16 amino acids. CDR1 SGHTA and CDR2 FQGNSA come from the germline V gene. Here the CDR3 DNA reads TGTGCCAGCAGCTTATGGGGACAGCAGATTTCCTACGAGCAGTACTTC. The encoded protein is CASSLWGQQISYEQYF.

This chain links TRBV2 with TRBJ1-6; D is unclear. Trimming shortened V by 3 bases and J by 8 bases, and 11 bases separated the two germline ends. The CDR3 contains 14 residues. The germline V gene encodes CDR1 SNHLY and CDR2 FYNNEI. The CDR3 region is CASSDILGDSPLHF. In nucleotides, the CDR3 is TGTGCCAGCAGTGACATACTGGGAGATTCACCCCTCCACTTT. Full variable domain (remainder filled in from reference TRBV2 and TRBJ1-6): EPEVTQTPSHQVTQMGQEVILRCVPISNHLYFYWYRQILGQKVEFLVSFYNNEISEKSEIFDDQFSVERPDGSNFTLKIRSTKLEDSAMYFCASSDILGDSPLHFGNGTRLTVT.

This chain connects TRBV7-9 to TRBJ1-1; D ambiguous. The length of the CDR3 is 14 residues. CDR1 SEHNR and CDR2 FQNEAQ come from the germline V gene (reference sequence). Trimming removed 2 bases at V and 1 base at J, with 8 bases between. CDR3 coding DNA: TGTGCCAGCAGCTTAAGTAGTTGGAACACTGAAGCTTTCTTT. Translated: CASSLSSWNTEAFF.

This chain uses TRBV28 with TRBJ1-1; the match to TRBD1 covers 8 bases. The CDR3 totals 12 residues. V was pared by 5 bases and J by 10 bases, with 6 bases of the junction left unmatched. Per germline, CDR1 MDHEN and CDR2 SYDVKM. CDR3 DNA sequence: TGTGCCAGCAGTCCCCCTGACAGGGGAGCTTTCTTT. Translation gives CASSPPDRGAFF.

Concerning this clone: Compared with germline, one end of the junction differs, possibly owing to a read error. The rearrangement uses TRBV27 and TRBJ2-6; 9 bases are a match to TRBD1. CDR1 is MNHEY and CDR2 is SMNVEV in the germline V gene (reference sequence). This CDR3 contains 18 residues. CDR3 sequence reads: CASSPDRGTSSGANGLTF. CDR3 nucleotide sequence: TGTGCCAGCAGTCCGGACAGGGGAACTAGCTCTGGGGCCAACGGCCTGACTTTC.

In its sample, this clone was seen once. V usage is TRBV29-1 and J usage is TRBJ2-3; perhaps TRBD1 as D (6 bases). Germline CDR1 and CDR2: SQVTM and ANQGSEA. Trimming took 6 bases from V and 0 from J, leaving 7 bases between them. The CDR3 covers 12 residues. The CDR3 reads CSVGQSTDTQYF. CDR3 bases: TGCAGCGTAGGACAGAGCACAGATACGCAGTATTTT.

The chain recombines TRBV5-5 with TRBJ2-3; possible D gene TRBD2, 6 bases. Trimming took 6 bases from V and 4 from J, leaving 12 bases between them. CDR1 and CDR2 from the germline V gene are SGHKS and YYEKEE (reference sequence). The CDR3 consists of 13 residues. In DNA, the CDR3 is TGTGCCAGCACCTCCCCGGGGGCAGATACGCAGTATTTT. As protein: CASTSPGADTQYF. Full variable domain (outside the CDR3, taken from reference TRBV5-5 and TRBJ2-3): DAGVTQSPTHLIKTRGQQVTLRCSPISGHKSVSWYQQVLGQGPQFIFQYYEKEERGRGNFPDRFSARQFPNYSSELNVNALLLGDSALYLCASTSPGADTQYFGPGTRLTVL.

The chain's CDR3 is CASSPNDRAGYGYTF. CDR3 nucleotides: TGTGCCAGCAGCCCCAATGACAGGGCCGGCTATGGCTACACCTTC. The rearrangement uses TRBV7-6 and TRBJ1-2, with 7 bases fitting TRBD1. The CDR3 is 15 amino acids. J lost 4 bases, V lost 5 bases, and 10 bases had no gene match. Germline CDR1 and CDR2: SGHVS and FNYEAQ. The full variable domain, with the rest looked up from reference TRBV7-6 and TRBJ1-2, is GAGVSQSPRYKVTKRGQDVALRCDPISGHVSLYWYRQALGQGPEFLTYFNYEAQQDKSGLPNDRFSAERPEGSISTLTIQRTEQRDSAMYRCASSPNDRAGYGYTFGSGTRLTVV.

This chain uses TRBV9 with TRBJ1-1; no firm D call. The CDR3 totals 13 residues. Deletions cut 5 bases from V and 0 bases from J, with 8 bases between. Germline V gives CDR1 SGDLS, CDR2 YYNGEE. CDR3 sequence (DNA): TGTGCCAGCAGTACACAAATGAACACTGAAGCTTTCTTT. This sequence encodes CASSTQMNTEAFF.

The J gene is TRBJ1-2, the V gene TRBV7-9; 8 bases agree with TRBD1. Germline lookup yields CDR1 SEHNR and CDR2 FQNEAQ (reference sequence). V lost 10 bases, J lost 5 bases, and 15 bases stayed unmatched. CDR3 size: 15 residues. CDR3 in amino acids: CAMNLPQGVNYGYTF. CDR3 nucleotides: TGTGCCATGAACCTCCCACAGGGGGTCAATTATGGCTACACCTTC.

This clone was counted a few times. CDR3 sequence reads: CASGGQRINEQFF. CDR3 DNA sequence: TGTGCCAGCGGCGGTCAGAGGATCAATGAGCAGTTCTTC. This sequence joins TRBV25-1 and TRBJ2-1, with D uncertain. The CDR3 sequence is 13 residues long. Trimming left V 8 bases short and J 6 bases short, with 14 bases between. Germline V gene sequence: CDR1 MGHDK, CDR2 SYGVNS.

This chain joins TRBV10-2 and TRBJ1-6, with D perhaps TRBD1 (5 bases). Trimming removed 0 bases from V and 8 bases from J, with 8 bases in between. Germline V gene data show CDR1 as WSHSY and CDR2 as SAAADI. The CDR3 sequence is 14 residues long. In nucleotides, the CDR3 is TGCGCCAGCAGTGAGTCTGGGGCGGATTCACCCCTCCACTTT. It is translated as CASSESGADSPLHF.

The V and J genes are TRBV19 and TRBJ2-3, with TRBD2 matching 7 bases. CDR3 length equals 15 residues. Unmatched junction bases numbered 4, after V lost 4 bases and J lost 0 bases. The germline gives CDR1 LNHDA, CDR2 SQIVND (reference sequence). This CDR3 is CASSTLGGSTDTQYF. CDR3 sequence (DNA): TGTGCCAGTAGTACCCTCGGGGGGAGCACAGATACGCAGTATTTT.

The CDR3 nucleotides are TGTGCCAGCAGTCCCCGGGCCGGGAGTTACTGGGCTTTCTTT. Translation: CASSPRAGSYWAFF. The V and J genes are TRBV27 and TRBJ1-1; D gene ambiguous. The CDR3 covers 14 residues. Trimming cost V 5 bases and J 11 bases, with 21 bases left between them. In germline, CDR1 is MNHEY, CDR2 SMNVEV (reference sequence).